Shown below are 3 T cell receptor beta chains from a single sample sequenced in a study of cytomegalovirus exposure and HLA in healthy donors. The PCR ran on 60 Vbeta and 13 Jbeta primers. The assay was immunoSEQ multiplex PCR, and TCRdb's table has in-frame clones only and misses some. Of 150,000 to 200,000 clones detected, approximately 84% appear once; the ten largest clones hold 6.3%. The source material was PBMCs. Receptors originate from a male donor in good health and CMV-seropositive.

The chain's CDR3 is CASSEMSSYNEQFF. The CDR3 region has the DNA TGTGCCAGCAGTGAGATGAGCTCCTACAATGAGCAGTTCTTC. This chain links TRBV6-4 with TRBJ2-1; the D is unclear. The germline V and J ends were trimmed by 3 bases and 0 bases, with 6 bases remaining between them. The CDR3 is made up of 14 amino acids. From germline, CDR1 is MRHNA and CDR2 SNTAGT.

The chain uses TRBV25-1 and TRBJ2-4; TRBD2 matches at 11 bases. Germline CDR1 and CDR2: MGHDK and SYGVNS. The CDR3 spans 13 residues. V was clipped by 7 bases and J by 4 bases; unmatched bases: 0. Here the CDR3 reads CASTSGGKNIQYF. The CDR3 bases are TGTGCCAGCACTAGCGGGGGGAAAAACATTCAGTACTTC.

The rearrangement uses TRBV7-9 and TRBJ1-1; D might be TRBD1 (6 bases). V lost 2 bases to trimming and J lost 4 bases, with 14 bases between them. Germline V gene sequence: CDR1 SEHNR, CDR2 FQNEAQ (reference sequence). CDR3 size: 15 residues. The CDR3 DNA is TGTGCCAGCAGCTTAACGAGGACAGAGGGCACTGAAGCTTTCTTT. Its translation is CASSLTRTEGTEAFF.